Here is one T cell receptor beta chain with its context. Its antigen is as yet unknown. It may be a read error: a sequence one base away is much more abundant. The data originate from a study of T cells in Graves' hyperthyroidism and ophthalmopathy. Study-wide findings and caveats: Most clonotypes that expanded in the thyroid above 0.001 also showed up in blood.

Amplified TCR beta CDR3 regions derived from RNA transcripts. During a first-round RT-PCR of the TCR CDR3, the HTBI primer set was used. In TCRdb, the multiplex PCR reads were re-called with MiXCR into one record per CDR3 protein. The sample shows hundreds of thousands of distinct CDR3 sequences, more than 30% of them seen only once. Germline V gene sequence: CDR1 SGHTA, CDR2 FQGNSA. CDR3 length equals 14 residues. Trimming left V 5 bases short and J 2 bases short, with 12 bases between. Extraction of PBMCs used roughly 9.4 ml of fresh peripheral blood. The receptor was derived from a man younger than 30 with Graves' hyperthyroidism. The sequenced material came from blood. The gene calls are TRBV7-2 and TRBJ2-5, with TRBD1 as a possible D gene (5 bases). CDR3 protein: CASSTRGSQETQYF. CDR3 DNA: TGTGCCAGCAGCACAAGGGGCAGTCAAGAGACCCAGTACTTC.